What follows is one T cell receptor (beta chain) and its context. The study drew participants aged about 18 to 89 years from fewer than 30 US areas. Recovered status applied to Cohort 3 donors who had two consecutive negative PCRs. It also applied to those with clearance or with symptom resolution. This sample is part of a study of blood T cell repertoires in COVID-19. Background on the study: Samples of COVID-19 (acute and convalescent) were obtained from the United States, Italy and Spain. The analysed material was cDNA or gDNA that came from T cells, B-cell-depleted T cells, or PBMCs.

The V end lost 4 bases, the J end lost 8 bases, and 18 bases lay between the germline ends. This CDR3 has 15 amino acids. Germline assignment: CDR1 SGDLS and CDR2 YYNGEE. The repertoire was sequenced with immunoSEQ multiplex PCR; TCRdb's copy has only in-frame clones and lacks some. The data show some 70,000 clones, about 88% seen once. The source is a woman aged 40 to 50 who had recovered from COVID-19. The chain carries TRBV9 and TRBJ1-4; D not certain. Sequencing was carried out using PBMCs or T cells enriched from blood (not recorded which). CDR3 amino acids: CASSSSTTRVEKLFF. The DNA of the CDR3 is TGTGCCAGCAGCTCCTCGACTACAAGGGTCGAAAAACTGTTTTTT.